These 5 T cell receptor beta chains came from one sample sequenced in a study of T cell clonality in common variable immunodeficiency. Repertoires were generated with immunoSEQ multiplex PCR, while TCRdb's copy carries only in-frame clones and drops some. This set yields roughly 34,000 clones and no singletons; the top ten hold around 0.87%. The specimen was peripheral blood mononuclear cells. These receptor sequences come from a person aged 18 to 75 in good health.

This clone was seen many times. The CDR3 is cut off 3 residues early in the read; its end comes from the germline J gene. V and J are TRBV12-3 or TRBV12-4 and TRBJ2-1; 8 bases are a match to TRBD1. J was trimmed by 9 bases and V by 1 base; bases with no gene match: 5. The CDR3 contains 14 residues. The CDR3 region is CASSLDPGGVEQFF. CDR3 bases read: TGTGCCAGCAGTTTAGATCCAGGGGGCGTTGAG.

At least ten counts were recorded for this clone. The DNA ends 3 residues before the CDR3 does, and the rest of the CDR3 is filled in from the germline J gene. The J gene is TRBJ1-4, the V gene TRBV20-1; 7 bases match TRBD1. The V gene's germline CDR1 is DFQATT and CDR2 SNEGSKA (reference sequence). The length of the CDR3 is 15 residues. Unmatched junction bases numbered 9, after V lost 0 bases and J lost 8 bases. The CDR3: CSARDRGTVIEKLFF. CDR3 DNA (partial): TGCAGTGCTAGAGATCGTGGGACAGTTATCGAAAAA.

This clone occurred many times. The missing CDR3 end, 3 residues past where the read stops, is filled in from the germline J gene. The chain is built from TRBV6-1 and TRBJ1-1; TRBD1 is a possible D gene (5 bases). V lost 3 bases, J lost 0 bases, and 8 bases lay in between. The CDR3 runs 14 residues. CDR1 is MNHNS, CDR2 SASEGT, per germline. Partial CDR3 DNA: TGTGCCAGCAGTGATAGGGGATTGAACACTGAA. As protein: CASSDRGLNTE. The whole CDR3 region reads CASSDRGLNTEAFF.

This clone was counted at least ten times. Sequencing ends 3 residues short of the CDR3 end; the germline J gene provides the rest. V and J are TRBV10-1 and TRBJ1-2; 8 bases fit TRBD1. The CDR3 contains 14 residues. The V gene's germline CDR1 is WNHNN and CDR2 SYGVQD (reference sequence). The covered CDR3 bases are TGCGCCAGCAGCCCGGGACAGGCCCCAGGGGGC. Residues: CASSPGQAPGG. The whole CDR3 region reads CASSPGQAPGGYTF.

This clone was recorded many times. Read sequence stops 3 residues before the CDR3 end, and the germline J gene provides the missing end. This sequence joins TRBV5-1 and TRBJ1-2; TRBD1 is a possible D gene (6 bases). V was shortened by 4 bases and J by 2 bases, with 15 bases between the two germline ends. CDR1 and CDR2 (germline): SGHRS, YFSETQ. The CDR3 runs 15 residues. The CDR3 region is CASSTPGHSNYGYTF. The covered CDR3 bases are TGCGCCAGCAGCACCCCGGGACATTCAAACTATGGC.